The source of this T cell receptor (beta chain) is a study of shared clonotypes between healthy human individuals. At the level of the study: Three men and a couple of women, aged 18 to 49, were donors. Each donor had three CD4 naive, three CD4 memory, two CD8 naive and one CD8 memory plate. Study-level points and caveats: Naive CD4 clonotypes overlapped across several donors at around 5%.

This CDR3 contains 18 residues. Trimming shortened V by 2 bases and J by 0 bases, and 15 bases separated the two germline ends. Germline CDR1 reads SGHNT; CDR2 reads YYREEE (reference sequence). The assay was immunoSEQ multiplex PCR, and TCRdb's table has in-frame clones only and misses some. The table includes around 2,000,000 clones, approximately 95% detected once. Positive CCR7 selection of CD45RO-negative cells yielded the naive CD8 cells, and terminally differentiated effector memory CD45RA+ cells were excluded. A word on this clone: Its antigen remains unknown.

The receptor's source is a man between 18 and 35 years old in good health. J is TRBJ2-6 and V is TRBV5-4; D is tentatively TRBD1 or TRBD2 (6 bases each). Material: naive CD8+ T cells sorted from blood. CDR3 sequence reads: CASSLGGLESSGANVLTF. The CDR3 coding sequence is TGTGCCAGCAGCTTAGGGGGGCTAGAAAGCTCTGGGGCCAACGTCCTGACTTTC.